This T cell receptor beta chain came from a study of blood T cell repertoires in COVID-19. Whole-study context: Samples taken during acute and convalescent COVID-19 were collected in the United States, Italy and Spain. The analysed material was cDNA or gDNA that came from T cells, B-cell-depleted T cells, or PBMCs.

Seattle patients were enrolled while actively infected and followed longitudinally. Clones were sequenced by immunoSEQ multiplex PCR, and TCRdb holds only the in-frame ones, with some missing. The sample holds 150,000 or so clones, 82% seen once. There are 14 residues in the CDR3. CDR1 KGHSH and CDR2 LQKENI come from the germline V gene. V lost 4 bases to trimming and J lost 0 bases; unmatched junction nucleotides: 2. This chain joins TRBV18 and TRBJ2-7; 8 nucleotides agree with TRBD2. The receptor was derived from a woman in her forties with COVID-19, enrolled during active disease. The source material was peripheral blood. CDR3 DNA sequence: TGTGCCAGCTCACTAGCGGGAAGCTCCTACGAGCAGTACTTC. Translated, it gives CASSLAGSSYEQYF. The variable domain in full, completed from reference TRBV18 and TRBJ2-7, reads NAGVMQNPRHLVRRRGQEARLRCSPMKGHSHVYWYRQLPEEGLKFMVYLQKENIIDESGMPKERFSAEFPKEGPSILRIQQVVRGDSAAYFCASSLAGSSYEQYFGPGTRLTVT.